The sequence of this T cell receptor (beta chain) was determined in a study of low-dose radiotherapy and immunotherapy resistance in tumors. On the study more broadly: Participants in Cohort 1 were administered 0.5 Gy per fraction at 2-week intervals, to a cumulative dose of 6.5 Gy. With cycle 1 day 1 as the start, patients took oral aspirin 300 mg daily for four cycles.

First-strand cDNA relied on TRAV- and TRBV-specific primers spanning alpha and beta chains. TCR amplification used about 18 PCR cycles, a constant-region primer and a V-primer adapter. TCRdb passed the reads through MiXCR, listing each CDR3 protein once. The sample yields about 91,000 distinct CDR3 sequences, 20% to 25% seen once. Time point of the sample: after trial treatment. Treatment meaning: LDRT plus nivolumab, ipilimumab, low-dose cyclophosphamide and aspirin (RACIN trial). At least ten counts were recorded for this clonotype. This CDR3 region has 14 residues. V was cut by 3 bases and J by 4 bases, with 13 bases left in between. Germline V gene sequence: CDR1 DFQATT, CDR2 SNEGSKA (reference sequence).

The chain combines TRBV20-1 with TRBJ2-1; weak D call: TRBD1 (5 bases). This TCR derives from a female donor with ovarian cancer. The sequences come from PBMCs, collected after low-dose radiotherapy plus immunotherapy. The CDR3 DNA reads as TGCAGTGCTAGTGGATACAGGCGATACAATGAGCAGTTCTTC. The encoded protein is CSASGYRRYNEQFF.